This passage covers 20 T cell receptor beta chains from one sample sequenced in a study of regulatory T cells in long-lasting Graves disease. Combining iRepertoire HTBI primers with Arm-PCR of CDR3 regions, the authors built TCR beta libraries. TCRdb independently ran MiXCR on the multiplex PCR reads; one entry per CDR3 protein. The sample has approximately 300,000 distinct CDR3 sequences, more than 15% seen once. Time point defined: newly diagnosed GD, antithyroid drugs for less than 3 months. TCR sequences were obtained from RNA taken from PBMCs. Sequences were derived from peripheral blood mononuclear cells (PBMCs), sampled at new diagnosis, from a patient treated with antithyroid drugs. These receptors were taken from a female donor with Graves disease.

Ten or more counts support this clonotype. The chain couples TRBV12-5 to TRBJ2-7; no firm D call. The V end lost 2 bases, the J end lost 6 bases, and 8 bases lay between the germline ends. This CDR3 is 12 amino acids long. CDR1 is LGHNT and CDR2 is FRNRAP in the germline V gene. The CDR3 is CASGLTPAEQYF. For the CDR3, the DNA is TGTGCTAGTGGTTTGACACCAGCCGAGCAGTACTTC.

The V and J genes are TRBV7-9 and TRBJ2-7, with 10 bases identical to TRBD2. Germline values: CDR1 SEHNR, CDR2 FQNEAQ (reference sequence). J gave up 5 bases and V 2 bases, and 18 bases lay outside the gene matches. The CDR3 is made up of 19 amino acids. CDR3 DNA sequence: TGTGCCAGCAGCTTATATACGGGGTTAGGGCTAGCGGGAGTCAACGAGCAGTACTTC. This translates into CASSLYTGLGLAGVNEQYF. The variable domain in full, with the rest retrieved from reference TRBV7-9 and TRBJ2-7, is DTGVSQNPRHKITKRGQNVTFRCDPISEHNRLYWYRQTLGQGPEFLTYFQNEAQLEKSRLLSDRFSAERPKGSFSTLEIQRTEQGDSAMYLCASSLYTGLGLAGVNEQYFGPGTRLTVT.

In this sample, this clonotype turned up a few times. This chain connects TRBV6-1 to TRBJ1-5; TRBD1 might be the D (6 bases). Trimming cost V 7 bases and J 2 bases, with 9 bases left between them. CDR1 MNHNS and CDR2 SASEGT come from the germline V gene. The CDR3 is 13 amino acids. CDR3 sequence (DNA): TGTGCCAGCACCCGACAGGGCAATCAGCCCCAGCATTTT. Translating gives CASTRQGNQPQHF.

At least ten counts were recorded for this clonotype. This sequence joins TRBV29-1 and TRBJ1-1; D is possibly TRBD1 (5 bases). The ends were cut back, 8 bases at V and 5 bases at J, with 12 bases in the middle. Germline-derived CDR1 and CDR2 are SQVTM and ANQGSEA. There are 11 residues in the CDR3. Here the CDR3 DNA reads TGCAGCTCTGGAGGGGAGACTGAAGCTTTCTTT. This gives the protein CSSGGETEAFF.

The CDR3 DNA reads as TGCGCCAGCAGTGAGTATCCCCTTCAAAATGAGCAGTTCTTC. It codes for CASSEYPLQNEQFF. The chain is built from TRBV10-2 and TRBJ2-1; the D is unclear. There are 14 residues in the CDR3. Germline assignment: CDR1 WSHSY and CDR2 SAAADI. Trimming cost V 1 base and J 7 bases, with 11 bases left between them.

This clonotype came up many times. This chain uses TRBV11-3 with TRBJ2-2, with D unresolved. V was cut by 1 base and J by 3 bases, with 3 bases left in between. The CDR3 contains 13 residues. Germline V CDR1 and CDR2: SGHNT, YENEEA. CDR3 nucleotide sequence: TGTGCCAGCAGCTTAGCCCACACCGGGGAGCTGTTTTTT. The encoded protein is CASSLAHTGELFF.

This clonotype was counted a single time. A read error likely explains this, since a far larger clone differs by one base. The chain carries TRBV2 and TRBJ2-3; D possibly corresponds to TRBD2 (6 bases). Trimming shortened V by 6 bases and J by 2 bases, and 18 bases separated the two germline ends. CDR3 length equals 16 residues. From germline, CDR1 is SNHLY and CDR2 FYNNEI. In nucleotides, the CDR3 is TGTGCCAGCAGACATAGGACTGGCGGGACCACAGATACGCAGTATTTT. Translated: CASRHRTGGTTDTQYF.

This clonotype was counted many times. The CDR3 here is CASSPTGSGNTEAFF. CDR3 in DNA: TGTGCCAGCAGTCCGACAGGGTCTGGGAACACTGAAGCTTTCTTT. The genes are TRBV12-3 or TRBV12-4 and TRBJ1-1, with 7 bases aligning to TRBD1. This CDR3 contains 15 residues. V lost 5 bases to trimming and J lost 1 base; unmatched junction nucleotides: 7.

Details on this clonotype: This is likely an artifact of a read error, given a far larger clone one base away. The CDR3 here is CASSLGGQGSDEKLFF. The CDR3 DNA sequence: TGTGCCAGCAGCTTGGGGGGACAGGGGTCAGACGAAAAACTGTTTTTT. V is TRBV4-2 and J is TRBJ1-4; 10 positions agree with TRBD1. V lost 5 bases to trimming and J lost 8 bases; unmatched junction nucleotides: 11. In germline, CDR1 is LGHNA, CDR2 YNFKEQ. This CDR3 region has 16 residues.

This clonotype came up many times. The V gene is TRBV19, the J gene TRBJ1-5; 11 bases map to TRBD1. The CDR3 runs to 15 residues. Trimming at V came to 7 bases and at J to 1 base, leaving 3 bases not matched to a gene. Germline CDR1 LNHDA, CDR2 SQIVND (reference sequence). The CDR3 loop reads CASIRTGGSNQPQHF. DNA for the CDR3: TGTGCCAGTATAAGGACAGGGGGCAGCAATCAGCCCCAGCATTTT.

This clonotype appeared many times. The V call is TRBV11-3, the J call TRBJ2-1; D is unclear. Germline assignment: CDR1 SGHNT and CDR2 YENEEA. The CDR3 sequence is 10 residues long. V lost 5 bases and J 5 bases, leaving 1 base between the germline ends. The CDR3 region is CASSDNEQFF. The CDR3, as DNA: TGTGCCAGCAGCGACAATGAGCAGTTCTTC.

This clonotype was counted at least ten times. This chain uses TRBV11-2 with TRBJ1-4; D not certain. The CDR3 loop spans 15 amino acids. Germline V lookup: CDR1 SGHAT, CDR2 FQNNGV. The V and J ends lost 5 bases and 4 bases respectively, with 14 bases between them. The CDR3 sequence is CASSLTRRVNEKLFF. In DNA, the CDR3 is TGTGCCAGCAGCCTAACGAGGAGGGTTAATGAAAAACTGTTTTTT.

This chain's CDR3 is CATSRVRTDTQYF. CDR3 nucleotides: TGTGCCACCAGCAGAGTGAGGACAGATACGCAGTATTTT. The chain recombines TRBV15 with TRBJ2-3; D is undetermined. The germline V gene has CDR1 LNHNV and CDR2 YYDKDF (reference sequence). Trimming stripped 1 base from V and 3 bases from J, with 5 bases between. The CDR3 length is 13 residues.

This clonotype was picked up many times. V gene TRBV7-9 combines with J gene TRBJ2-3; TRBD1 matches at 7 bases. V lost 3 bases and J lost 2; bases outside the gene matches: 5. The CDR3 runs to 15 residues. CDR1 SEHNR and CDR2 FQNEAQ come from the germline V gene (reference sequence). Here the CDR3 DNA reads TGTGCCAGCAGCTTTGGACAGGCCTACACAGATACGCAGTATTTT. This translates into CASSFGQAYTDTQYF.

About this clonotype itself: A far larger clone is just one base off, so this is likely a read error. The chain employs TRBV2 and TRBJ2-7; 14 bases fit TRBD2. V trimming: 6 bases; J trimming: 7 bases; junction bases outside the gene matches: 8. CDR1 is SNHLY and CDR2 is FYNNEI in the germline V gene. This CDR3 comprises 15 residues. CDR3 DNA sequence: TGTGCCAGCAGCTTGGGGACTAGCGGGAGAAGGGAGCAGTACTTC. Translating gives CASSLGTSGRREQYF.

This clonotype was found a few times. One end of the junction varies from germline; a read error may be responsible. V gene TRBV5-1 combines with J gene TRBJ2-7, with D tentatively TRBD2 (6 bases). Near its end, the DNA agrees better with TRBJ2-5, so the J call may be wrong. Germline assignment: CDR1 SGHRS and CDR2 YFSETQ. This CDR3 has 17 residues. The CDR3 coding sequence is TGTGCCAGCAGCTTGGGCCGGGACTGGAACCCACAAGAGACCCAGTACTTC. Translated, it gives CASSLGRDWNPQETQYF.

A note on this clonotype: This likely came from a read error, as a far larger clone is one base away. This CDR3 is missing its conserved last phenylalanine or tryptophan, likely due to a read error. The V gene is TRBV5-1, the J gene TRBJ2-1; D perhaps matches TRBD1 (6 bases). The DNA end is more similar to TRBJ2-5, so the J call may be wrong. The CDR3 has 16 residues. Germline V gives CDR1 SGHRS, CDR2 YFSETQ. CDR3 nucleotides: TGTGCCAGCAGGAACTGGGGGCAGGGTGGTATAGAGACCCAGTACTCC. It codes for CASRNWGQGGIETQYS.

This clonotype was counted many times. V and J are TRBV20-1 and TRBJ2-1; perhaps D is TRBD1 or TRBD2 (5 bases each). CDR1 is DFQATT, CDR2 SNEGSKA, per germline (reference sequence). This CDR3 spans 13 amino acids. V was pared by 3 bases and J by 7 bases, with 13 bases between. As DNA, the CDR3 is TGCAGTGCTAGCAGGGAGTCGAAAAATGAGCAGTTCTTC. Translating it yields CSASRESKNEQFF.

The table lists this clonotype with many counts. The chain's CDR3 is CASSSVVGTGELFF. CDR3 nucleotide sequence: TGTGCCAGCAGTTCAGTCGTTGGCACCGGGGAGCTGTTTTTT. The rearrangement uses TRBV27 and TRBJ2-2, with no clear D. Trimming cost V 4 bases and J 4 bases, with 10 bases left between them. Per germline, CDR1 MNHEY and CDR2 SMNVEV (reference sequence). The CDR3 consists of 14 residues.

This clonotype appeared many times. The DNA for the CDR3 is TGTGCCAGCAGCCCTTTTCCCCGCACTAGCTCCTACAATGAGCAGTTCTTC. Amino acids: CASSPFPRTSSYNEQFF. The rearrangement uses TRBV7-8 and TRBJ2-1; maybe TRBD2 (5 bases). The germline gives CDR1 SGHVS, CDR2 FQNEAQ. Between the trimmed V and J ends, which lost 5 bases and 0 bases, there was a span of 17 bases. This CDR3 contains 17 residues.